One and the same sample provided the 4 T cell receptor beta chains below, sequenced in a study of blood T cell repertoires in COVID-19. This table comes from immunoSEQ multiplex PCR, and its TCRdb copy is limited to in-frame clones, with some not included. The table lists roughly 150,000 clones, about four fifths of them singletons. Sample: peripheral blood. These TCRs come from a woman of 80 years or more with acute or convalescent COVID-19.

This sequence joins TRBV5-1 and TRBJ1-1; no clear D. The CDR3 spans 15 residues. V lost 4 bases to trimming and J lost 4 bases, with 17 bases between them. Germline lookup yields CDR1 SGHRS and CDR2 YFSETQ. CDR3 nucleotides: TGCGCCAGCAGCCCATACGGGGAAGGAGGCACTGAAGCTTTCTTT. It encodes CASSPYGEGGTEAFF.

The CDR3 DNA follows: TGTGCCAGTAACTTCCCGGGACAGGAAAACACCGGGGAGCTGTTTTTT. Translating gives CASNFPGQENTGELFF. The chain couples TRBV5-4 to TRBJ2-2; 8 nucleotides line up with TRBD1. CDR1 is SGHNT, CDR2 YYREEE, per germline (reference sequence). The junction had 11 bases not matched to a gene; V was cut back by 8 bases and J by 2 bases. The CDR3 length is 16 residues.

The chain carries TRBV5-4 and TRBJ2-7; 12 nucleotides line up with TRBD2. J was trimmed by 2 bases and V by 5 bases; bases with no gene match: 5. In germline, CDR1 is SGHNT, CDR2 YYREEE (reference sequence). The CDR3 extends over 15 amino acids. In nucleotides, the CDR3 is TGTGCCAGCAGTCTAAGACTAGCGGGGGCCTACGAGCAGTACTTC. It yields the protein CASSLRLAGAYEQYF.

CDR3 coding DNA: TGTGCCAGCAGCAAAAGCGGGGGGGCCTACGAGCAGTACTTC. Its translation is CASSKSGGAYEQYF. This chain connects TRBV7-2 to TRBJ2-7; 10 bases match TRBD2. CDR1 is SGHTA and CDR2 is FQGNSA in the germline V gene. V gave up 5 bases and J gave up 2 bases; unmatched junction bases: 3. The CDR3 runs to 14 residues.